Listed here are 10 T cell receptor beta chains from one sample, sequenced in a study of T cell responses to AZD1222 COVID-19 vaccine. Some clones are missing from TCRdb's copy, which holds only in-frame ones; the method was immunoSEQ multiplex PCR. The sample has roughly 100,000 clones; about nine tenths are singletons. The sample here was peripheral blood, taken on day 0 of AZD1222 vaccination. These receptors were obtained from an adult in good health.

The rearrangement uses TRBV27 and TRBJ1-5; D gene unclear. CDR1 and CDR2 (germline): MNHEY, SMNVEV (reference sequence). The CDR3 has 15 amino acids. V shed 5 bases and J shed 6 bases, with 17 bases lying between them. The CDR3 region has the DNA TGTGCCAGCAGTCCCTCCCCGGGGTATAGTCAGCCCCAGCATTTT. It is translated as CASSPSPGYSQPQHF.

CDR3 sequence reads: CASSSQGAAETDTQYF. The CDR3 DNA reads as TGTGCCAGCAGTTCCCAGGGGGCGGCTGAAACAGATACGCAGTATTTT. V is TRBV28 and J is TRBJ2-3; 8 nucleotides line up with TRBD1. The CDR3 extends over 16 amino acids. The germline V gene has CDR1 MDHEN and CDR2 SYDVKM. With 4 bases clipped from V and 3 bases from J, the junction kept 9 bases outside the gene matches.

The CDR3 sequence is CASSPREDSRETQYF. Here the CDR3 DNA reads TGTGCCAGCTCACCACGTGAGGATTCGCGGGAGACCCAGTACTTC. This rearrangement joins TRBV18 to TRBJ2-5; D gene uncertain. Germline V CDR1 and CDR2: KGHSH, LQKENI. The CDR3 runs to 15 residues. V was pared by 1 base and J by 5 bases, with 14 bases between.

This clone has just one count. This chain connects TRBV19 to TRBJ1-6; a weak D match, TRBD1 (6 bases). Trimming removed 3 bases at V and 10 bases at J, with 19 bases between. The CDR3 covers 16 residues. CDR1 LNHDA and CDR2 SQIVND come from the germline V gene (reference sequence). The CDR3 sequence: CASSIPGAGWKSPLHF. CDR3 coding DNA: TGTGCCAGTAGTATCCCGGGGGCGGGGTGGAAATCACCCCTCCACTTT. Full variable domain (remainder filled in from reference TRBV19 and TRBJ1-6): DGGITQSPKYLFRKEGQNVTLSCEQNLNHDAMYWYRQDPGQGLRLIYYSQIVNDFQKGDIAEGYSVSREKKESFPLTVTSAQKNPTAFYLCASSIPGAGWKSPLHFGNGTRLTVT.

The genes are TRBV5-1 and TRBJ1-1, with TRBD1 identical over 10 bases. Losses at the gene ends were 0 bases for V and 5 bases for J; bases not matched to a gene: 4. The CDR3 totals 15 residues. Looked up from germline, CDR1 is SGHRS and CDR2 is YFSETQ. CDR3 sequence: CASSLVGQGGTEAFF. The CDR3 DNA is TGCGCCAGCAGCTTGGTCGGACAGGGGGGGACTGAAGCTTTCTTT.

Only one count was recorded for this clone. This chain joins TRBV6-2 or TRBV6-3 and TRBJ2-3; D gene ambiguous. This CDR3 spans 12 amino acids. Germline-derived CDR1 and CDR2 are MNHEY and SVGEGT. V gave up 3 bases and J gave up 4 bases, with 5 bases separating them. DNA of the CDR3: TGTGCCAGCAGTTATACGGCAGATACGCAGTATTTT. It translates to CASSYTADTQYF.

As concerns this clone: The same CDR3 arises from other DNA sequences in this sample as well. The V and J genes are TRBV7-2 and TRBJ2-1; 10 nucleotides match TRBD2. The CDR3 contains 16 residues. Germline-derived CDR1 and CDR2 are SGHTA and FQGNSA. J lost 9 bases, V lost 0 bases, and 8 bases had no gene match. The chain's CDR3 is CASSLALASGRVEQFF. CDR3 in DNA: TGTGCCAGCAGCTTAGCGCTAGCTAGCGGGAGAGTTGAGCAGTTCTTC.

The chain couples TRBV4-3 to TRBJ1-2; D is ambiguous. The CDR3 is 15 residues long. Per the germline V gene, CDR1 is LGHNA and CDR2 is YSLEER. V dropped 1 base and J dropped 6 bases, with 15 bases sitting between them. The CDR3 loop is CASSQGRLGYDGYTF. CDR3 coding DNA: TGCGCCAGCAGCCAAGGGAGATTGGGGTACGATGGCTACACCTTC.

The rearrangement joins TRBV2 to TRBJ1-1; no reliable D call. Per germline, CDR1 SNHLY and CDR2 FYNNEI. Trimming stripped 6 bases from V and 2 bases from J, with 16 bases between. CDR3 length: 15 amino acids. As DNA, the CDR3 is TGTGCCAGCAGCGGGATTAGGACGGGAAACACTGAAGCTTTCTTT. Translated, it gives CASSGIRTGNTEAFF.

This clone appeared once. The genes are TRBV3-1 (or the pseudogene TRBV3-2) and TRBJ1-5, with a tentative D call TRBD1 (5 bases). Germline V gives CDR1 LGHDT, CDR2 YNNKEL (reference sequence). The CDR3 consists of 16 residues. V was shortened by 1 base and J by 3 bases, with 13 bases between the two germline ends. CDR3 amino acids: CASSQGGRGDNQPQHF. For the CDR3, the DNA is TGTGCCAGCAGCCAAGGTGGTAGGGGAGACAATCAGCCCCAGCATTTT.